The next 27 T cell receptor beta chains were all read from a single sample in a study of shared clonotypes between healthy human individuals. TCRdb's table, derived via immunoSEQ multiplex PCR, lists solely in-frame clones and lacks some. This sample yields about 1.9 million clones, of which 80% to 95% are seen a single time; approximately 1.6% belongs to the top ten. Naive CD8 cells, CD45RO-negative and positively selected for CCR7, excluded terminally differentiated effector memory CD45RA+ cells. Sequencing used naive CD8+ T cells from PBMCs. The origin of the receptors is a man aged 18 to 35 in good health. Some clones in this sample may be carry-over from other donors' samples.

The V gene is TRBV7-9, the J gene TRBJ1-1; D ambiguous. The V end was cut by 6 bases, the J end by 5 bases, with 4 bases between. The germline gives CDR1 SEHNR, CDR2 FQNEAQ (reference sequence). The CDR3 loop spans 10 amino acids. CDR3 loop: CASRATEAFF. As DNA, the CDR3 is TGTGCCAGCAGAGCTACTGAAGCTTTCTTT.

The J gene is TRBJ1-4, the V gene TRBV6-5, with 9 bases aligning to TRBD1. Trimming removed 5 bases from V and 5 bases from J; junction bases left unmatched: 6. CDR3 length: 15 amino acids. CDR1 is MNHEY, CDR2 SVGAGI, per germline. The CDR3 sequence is CASSPGQGYNEKLFF. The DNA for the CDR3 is TGTGCCAGCAGTCCCGGACAGGGGTACAATGAAAAACTGTTTTTT.

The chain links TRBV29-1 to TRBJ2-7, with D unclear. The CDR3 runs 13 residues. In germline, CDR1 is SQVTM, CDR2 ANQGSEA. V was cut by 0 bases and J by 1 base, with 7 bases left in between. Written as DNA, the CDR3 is TGCAGCGTTGAAGAGAAATCATCCTACGAGCAGTACTTC. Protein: CSVEEKSSYEQYF.

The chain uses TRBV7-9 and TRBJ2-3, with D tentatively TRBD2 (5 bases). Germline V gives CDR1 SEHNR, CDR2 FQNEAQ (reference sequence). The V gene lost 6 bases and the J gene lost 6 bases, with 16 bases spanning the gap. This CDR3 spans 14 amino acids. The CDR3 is CASSFDFQRDTQYF. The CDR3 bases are TGTGCCAGCAGTTTTGACTTTCAGCGGGATACGCAGTATTTT.

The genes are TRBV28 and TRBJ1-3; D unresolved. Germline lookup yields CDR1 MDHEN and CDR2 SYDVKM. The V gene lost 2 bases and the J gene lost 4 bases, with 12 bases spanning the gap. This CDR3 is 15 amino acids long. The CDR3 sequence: CASSLHGVRGNTIYF. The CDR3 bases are TGTGCCAGCAGTTTACATGGGGTGAGGGGAAACACCATATATTTT.

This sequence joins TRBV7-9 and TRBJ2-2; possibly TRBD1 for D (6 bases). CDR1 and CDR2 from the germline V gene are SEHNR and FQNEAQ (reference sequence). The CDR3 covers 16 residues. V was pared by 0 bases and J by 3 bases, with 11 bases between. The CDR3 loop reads CASSLANPGDTGELFF. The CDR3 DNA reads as TGTGCCAGCAGCTTAGCGAACCCAGGGGACACCGGGGAGCTGTTTTTT.

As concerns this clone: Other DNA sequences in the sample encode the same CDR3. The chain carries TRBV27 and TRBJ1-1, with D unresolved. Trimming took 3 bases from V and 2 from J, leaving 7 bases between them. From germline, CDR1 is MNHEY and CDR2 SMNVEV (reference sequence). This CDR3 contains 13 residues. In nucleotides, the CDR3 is TGTGCCAGCAGTTTTACGCTTAACACTGAAGCTTTCTTT. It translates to CASSFTLNTEAFF.

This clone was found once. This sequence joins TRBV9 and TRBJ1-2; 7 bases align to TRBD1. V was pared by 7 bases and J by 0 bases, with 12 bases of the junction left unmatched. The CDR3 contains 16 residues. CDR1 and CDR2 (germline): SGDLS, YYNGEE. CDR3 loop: CASGETGKKANYGYTF. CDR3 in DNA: TGTGCCAGCGGAGAGACAGGGAAGAAGGCTAACTATGGCTACACCTTC.

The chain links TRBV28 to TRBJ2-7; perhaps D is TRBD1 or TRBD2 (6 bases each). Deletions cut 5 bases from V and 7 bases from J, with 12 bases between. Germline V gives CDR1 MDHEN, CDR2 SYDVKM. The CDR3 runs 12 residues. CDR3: CASSRGLWEQYF. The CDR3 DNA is TGTGCCAGCAGTCGGGGGCTATGGGAGCAGTACTTC.

In DNA, the CDR3 is TGTGCCTGGAGTCCTCCACGGGGTTCCCTAAGGCAGCAACCTGAAGCTTTCTTT. It translates to CAWSPPRGSLRQQPEAFF. V is TRBV30 and J is TRBJ1-1, with D unclear. The CDR3 extends over 18 amino acids. CDR1 and CDR2 from the germline V gene are GTSNPN and SVGIG (reference sequence). The V gene lost 2 bases and the J gene lost 6 bases, with 28 bases spanning the gap.

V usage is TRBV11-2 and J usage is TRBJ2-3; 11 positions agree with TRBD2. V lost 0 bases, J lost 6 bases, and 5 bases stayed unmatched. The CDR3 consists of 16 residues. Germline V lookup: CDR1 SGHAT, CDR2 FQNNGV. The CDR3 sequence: CASSLDTSGSLDTQYF. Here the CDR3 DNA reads TGTGCCAGCAGCTTAGATACTAGCGGGAGCTTGGATACGCAGTATTTT.

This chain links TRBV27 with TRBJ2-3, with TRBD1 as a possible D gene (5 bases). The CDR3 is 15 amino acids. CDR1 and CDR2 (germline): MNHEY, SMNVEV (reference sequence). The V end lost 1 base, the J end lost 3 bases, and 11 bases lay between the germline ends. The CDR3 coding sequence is TGTGCCAGCAGTTTATGGGTGGGGCTGACAGATACGCAGTATTTT. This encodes CASSLWVGLTDTQYF.

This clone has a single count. This chain's CDR3 is CASSLGGGPASNEQFF. CDR3 nucleotide sequence: TGTGCCAGCAGCTTAGGGGGGGGACCAGCAAGCAATGAGCAGTTCTTC. This chain links TRBV7-9 with TRBJ2-1; 7 bases align to TRBD2. The CDR3 is 16 residues long. Germline CDR1 reads SEHNR; CDR2 reads FQNEAQ (reference sequence). V shed 1 base and J 6 bases; nucleotides not matched to a gene: 9.

CDR3 amino acids: CASSSSRETGEENTEAFF. The CDR3 coding sequence is TGTGCCAGCAGCTCGAGCCGGGAGACGGGGGAGGAGAACACTGAAGCTTTCTTT. J is TRBJ1-1 and V is TRBV9, with D maybe TRBD1 (5 bases). The germline gives CDR1 SGDLS, CDR2 YYNGEE. The CDR3 is 18 residues long. The ends were cut back, 4 bases at V and 1 base at J, with 23 bases in the middle.

The CDR3 nucleotides read TGTGCCAGCCAGGGGCTAGGGCGTTGGGAGACCCAGTACTTC. As protein: CASQGLGRWETQYF. The chain combines TRBV27 with TRBJ2-5, with D possibly matching TRBD1 (6 bases). Between the trimmed V and J ends, which lost 8 bases and 5 bases, there was a span of 18 bases. The germline V gene has CDR1 MNHEY and CDR2 SMNVEV (reference sequence). The CDR3 totals 14 residues.

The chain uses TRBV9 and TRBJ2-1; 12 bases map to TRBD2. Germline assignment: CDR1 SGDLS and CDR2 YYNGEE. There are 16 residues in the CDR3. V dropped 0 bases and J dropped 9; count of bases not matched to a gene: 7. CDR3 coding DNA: TGTGCCAGCAGCGTAGAGCTAGCGGGAGGGCAAGGTGAGCAGTTCTTC. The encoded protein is CASSVELAGGQGEQFF.

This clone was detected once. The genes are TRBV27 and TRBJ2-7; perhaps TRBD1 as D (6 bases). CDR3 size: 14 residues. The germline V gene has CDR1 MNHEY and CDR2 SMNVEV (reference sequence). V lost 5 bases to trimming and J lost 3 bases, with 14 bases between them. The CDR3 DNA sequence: TGTGCCAGCAGTAACCGGGACACCTTCTACGAGCAGTACTTC. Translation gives CASSNRDTFYEQYF.

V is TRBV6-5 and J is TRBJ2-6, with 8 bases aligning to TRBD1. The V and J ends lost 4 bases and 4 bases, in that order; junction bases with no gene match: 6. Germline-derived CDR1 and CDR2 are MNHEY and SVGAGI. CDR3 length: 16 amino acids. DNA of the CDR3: TGTGCCAGCAGTTCGGACAGGGTCGCGGGGGCCAACGTCCTGACTTTC. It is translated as CASSSDRVAGANVLTF.

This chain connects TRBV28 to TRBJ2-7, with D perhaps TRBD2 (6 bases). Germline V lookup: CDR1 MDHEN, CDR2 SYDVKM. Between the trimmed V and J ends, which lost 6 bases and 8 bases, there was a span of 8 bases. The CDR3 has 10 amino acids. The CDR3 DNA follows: TGTGCCAGCAGGCGGGGAAAGCAGTACTTC. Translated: CASRRGKQYF.

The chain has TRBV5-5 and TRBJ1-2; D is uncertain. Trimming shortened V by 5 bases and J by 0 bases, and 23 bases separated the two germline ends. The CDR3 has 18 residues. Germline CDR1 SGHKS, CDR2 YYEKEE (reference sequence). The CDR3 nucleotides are TGTGCCAGCAGGGGTGCGGCAGTAGGATACCGGTCTAACTATGGCTACACCTTC. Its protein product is CASRGAAVGYRSNYGYTF.

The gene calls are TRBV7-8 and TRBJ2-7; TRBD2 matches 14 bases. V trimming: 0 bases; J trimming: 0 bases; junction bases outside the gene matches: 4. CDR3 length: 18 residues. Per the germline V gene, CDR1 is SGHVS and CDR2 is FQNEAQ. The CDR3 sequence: CASSLARLAGGFSYEQYF. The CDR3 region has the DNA TGTGCCAGCAGCTTAGCCCGACTAGCGGGAGGGTTCTCCTACGAGCAGTACTTC.

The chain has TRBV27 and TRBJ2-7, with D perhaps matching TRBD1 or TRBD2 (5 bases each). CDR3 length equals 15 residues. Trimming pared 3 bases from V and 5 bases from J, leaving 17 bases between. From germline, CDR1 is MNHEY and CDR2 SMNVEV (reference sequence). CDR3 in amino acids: CASSFSPKRGDEQYF. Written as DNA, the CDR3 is TGTGCCAGCAGTTTTTCCCCTAAGAGGGGAGACGAGCAGTACTTC.

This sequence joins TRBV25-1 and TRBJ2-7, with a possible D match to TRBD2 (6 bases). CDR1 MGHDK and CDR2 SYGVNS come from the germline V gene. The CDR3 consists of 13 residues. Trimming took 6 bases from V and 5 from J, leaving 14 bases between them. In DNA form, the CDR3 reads TGTGCCAGCAGCGCGGGACTGGGGAACGAGCAGTACTTC. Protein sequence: CASSAGLGNEQYF.

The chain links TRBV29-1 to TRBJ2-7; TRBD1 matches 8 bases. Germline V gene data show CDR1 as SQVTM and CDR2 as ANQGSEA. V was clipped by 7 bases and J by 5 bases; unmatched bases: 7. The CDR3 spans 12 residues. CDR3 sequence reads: CSGGQVGNEQYF. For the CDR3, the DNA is TGCAGCGGGGGACAGGTCGGCAACGAGCAGTACTTC.

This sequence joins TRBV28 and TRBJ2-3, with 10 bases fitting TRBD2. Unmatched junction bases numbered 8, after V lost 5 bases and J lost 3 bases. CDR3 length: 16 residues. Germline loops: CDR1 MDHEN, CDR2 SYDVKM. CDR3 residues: CASSPPLAGGTDTQYF. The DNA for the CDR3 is TGTGCCAGCAGTCCCCCTTTAGCGGGAGGTACAGATACGCAGTATTTT. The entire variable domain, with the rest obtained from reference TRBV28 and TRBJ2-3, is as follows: DVKVTQSSRYLVKRTGEKVFLECVQDMDHENMFWYRQDPGLGLRLIYFSYDVKMKEKGDIPEGYSVSREKKERFSLILESASTNQTSMYLCASSPPLAGGTDTQYFGPGTRLTVL.

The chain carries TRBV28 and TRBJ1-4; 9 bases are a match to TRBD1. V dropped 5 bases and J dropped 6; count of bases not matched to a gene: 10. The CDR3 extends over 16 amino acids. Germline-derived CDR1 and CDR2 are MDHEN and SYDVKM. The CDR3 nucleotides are TGTGCCAGCAGTCCCGGGACAGGGTCCGTTGATGAAAAACTGTTTTTT. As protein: CASSPGTGSVDEKLFF.

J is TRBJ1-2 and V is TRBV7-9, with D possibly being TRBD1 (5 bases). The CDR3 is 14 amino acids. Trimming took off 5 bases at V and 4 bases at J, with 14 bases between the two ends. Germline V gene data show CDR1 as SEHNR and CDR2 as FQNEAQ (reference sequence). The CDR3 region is CASSTAPGPYGYTF. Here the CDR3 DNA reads TGTGCCAGCAGCACGGCCCCAGGGCCCTATGGCTACACCTTC.